The sequence of this T cell receptor beta chain was determined in a study of glioma-infiltrating T cells. Study-level results: Gliomas, especially low-grade, showed above-expected tissue-blood divergence; non-neoplastic patients showed below. Tissue and blood shared very few CDR3 sequences.

Amplification of TCR alpha and beta CDR3 regions from RNA used iRepertoire nested multiplex PCR. For one-step reverse transcription and amplification, 100-400 ng of tissue mRNA or PBMC total RNA was used. TCRdb reanalysed the multiplex PCR reads using MiXCR and keeps one entry per CDR3 protein. Here the sample spans about 130,000 distinct CDR3 sequences, 24% being singletons. CDR1 is SGHTA and CDR2 is FQGNSA in the germline V gene. V shed 3 bases, J shed 3 bases, and the junction held 8 bases outside the gene matches. This CDR3 spans 16 amino acids. Ten or more counts support this clonotype. Its antigen is still unknown.

The rearrangement joins TRBV7-2 to TRBJ2-1; 7 nucleotides line up with TRBD2. This receptor was taken from a human donor with low-grade glioma or glioblastoma, undergoing nonglioma brain surgery, or in good health (not recorded which). Sequencing was done on a sample of glioma tissue, nonneoplastic brain tissue, or PBMCs (not recorded which). The CDR3 DNA reads TGTGCCAGCAGCTTTCAAGGTAGCGGGTTCTACAATGAGCAGTTCTTC. Its translation is CASSFQGSGFYNEQFF.